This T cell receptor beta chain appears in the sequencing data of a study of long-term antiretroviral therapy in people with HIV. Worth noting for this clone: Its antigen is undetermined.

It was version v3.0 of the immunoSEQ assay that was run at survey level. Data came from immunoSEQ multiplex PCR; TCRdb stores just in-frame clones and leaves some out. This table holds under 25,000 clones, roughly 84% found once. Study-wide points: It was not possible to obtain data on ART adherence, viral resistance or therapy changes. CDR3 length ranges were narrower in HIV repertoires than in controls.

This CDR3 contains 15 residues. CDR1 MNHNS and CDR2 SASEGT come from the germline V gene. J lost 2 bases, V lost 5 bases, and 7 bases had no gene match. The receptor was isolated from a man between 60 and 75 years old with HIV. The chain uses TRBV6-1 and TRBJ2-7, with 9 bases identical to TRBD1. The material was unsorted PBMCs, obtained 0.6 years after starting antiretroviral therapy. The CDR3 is CASSQQGAHAYEQYF. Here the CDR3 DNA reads TGTGCCAGCAGTCAACAGGGGGCGCACGCCTACGAGCAGTACTTC.